This entry describes one T cell receptor (beta chain). Antigen specificity is unknown. This sample is part of a study of cytomegalovirus exposure and HLA in healthy donors. 13 Jbeta primers and 60 Vbeta primers were used for the PCR. The table came from immunoSEQ multiplex PCR; TCRdb's copy has only in-frame clones and leaves some out. Of 55,000 to 75,000 clones in the sample, more than 75% were seen once. Whole-study findings and limits: With DRB1 most and HLA-C fewest, TCR association rates differed between HLA loci in a later analysis.

The sequence derives from a girl between 5 and 17 years old in good health and CMV-seropositive. Sequencing input: PBMCs.

As DNA, the CDR3 is TGTGCCAGCAGCTTAGGTCCGGGACAGGGCTTATCCTATGGCTACACCTTC. It yields the protein CASSLGPGQGLSYGYTF. V and J are TRBV7-6 and TRBJ1-2; 9 nucleotides agree with TRBD1. V lost 1 base to trimming and J lost 4 bases; unmatched junction nucleotides: 10. The CDR3 sequence is 17 residues long. The germline gives CDR1 SGHVS, CDR2 FNYEAQ. The full variable domain, completed using reference TRBV7-6 and TRBJ1-2, is GAGVSQSPRYKVTKRGQDVALRCDPISGHVSLYWYRQALGQGPEFLTYFNYEAQQDKSGLPNDRFSAERPEGSISTLTIQRTEQRDSAMYRCASSLGPGQGLSYGYTFGSGTRLTVV.